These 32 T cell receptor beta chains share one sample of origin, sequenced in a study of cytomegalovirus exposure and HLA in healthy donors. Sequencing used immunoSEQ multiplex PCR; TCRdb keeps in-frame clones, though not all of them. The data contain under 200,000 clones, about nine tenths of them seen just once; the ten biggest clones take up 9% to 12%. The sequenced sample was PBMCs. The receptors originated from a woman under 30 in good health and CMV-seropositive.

The CDR3 region has the DNA TGTGCCACCAGCAGAGGGGTCAGGGGCTATGGCTACACCTTC. Translating gives CATSRGVRGYGYTF. The chain has TRBV15 and TRBJ1-2; a weak D match, TRBD1 (6 bases). The CDR3 covers 14 residues. V shed 1 base and J shed 4 bases, with 10 bases lying between them. The germline gives CDR1 LNHNV, CDR2 YYDKDF (reference sequence).

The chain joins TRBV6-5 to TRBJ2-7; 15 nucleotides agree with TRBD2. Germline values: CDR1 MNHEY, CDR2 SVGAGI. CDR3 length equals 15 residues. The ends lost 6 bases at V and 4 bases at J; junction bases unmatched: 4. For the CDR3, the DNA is TGTGCCAGCAGAGGACTAGCGGGAGGGGGGTACGAGCAGTACTTC. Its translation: CASRGLAGGGYEQYF.

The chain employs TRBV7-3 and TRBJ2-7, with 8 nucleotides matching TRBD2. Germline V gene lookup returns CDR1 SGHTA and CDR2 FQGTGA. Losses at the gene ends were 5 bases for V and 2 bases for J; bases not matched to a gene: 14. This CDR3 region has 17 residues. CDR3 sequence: CASSPVSNRAGAYEQYF. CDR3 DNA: TGTGCCAGCAGCCCCGTTAGTAATCGAGCGGGGGCCTACGAGCAGTACTTC.

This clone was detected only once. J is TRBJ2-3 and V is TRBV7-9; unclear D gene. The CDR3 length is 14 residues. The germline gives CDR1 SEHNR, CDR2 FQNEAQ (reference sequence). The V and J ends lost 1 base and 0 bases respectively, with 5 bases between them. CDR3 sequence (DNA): TGTGCCAGCAGCTTAGGGGCTAGCACAGATACGCAGTATTTT. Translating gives CASSLGASTDTQYF.

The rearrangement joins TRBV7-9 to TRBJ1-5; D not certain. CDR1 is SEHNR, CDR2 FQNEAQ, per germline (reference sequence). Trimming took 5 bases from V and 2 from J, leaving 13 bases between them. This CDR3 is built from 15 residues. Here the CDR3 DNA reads TGTGCCAGCAGCGACACCTACCTCGGCAATCAGCCCCAGCATTTT. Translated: CASSDTYLGNQPQHF.

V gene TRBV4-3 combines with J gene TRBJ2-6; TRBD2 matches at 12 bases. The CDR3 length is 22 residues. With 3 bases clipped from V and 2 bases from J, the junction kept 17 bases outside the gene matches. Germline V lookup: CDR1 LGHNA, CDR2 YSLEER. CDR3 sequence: CASSHPFRLAGEKYPGANVLTF. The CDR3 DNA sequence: TGCGCCAGCAGCCATCCCTTCCGACTAGCGGGAGAGAAGTATCCTGGGGCCAACGTCCTGACTTTC.

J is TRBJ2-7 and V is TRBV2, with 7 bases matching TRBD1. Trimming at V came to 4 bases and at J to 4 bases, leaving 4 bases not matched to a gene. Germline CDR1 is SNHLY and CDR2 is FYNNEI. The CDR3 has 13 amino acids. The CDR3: CASSGQGKYEQYF. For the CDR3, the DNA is TGTGCCAGCAGTGGACAGGGCAAGTACGAGCAGTACTTC.

The chain's CDR3 is CASSETLTSGNTDTQYF. The CDR3 DNA reads TGTGCCAGCAGTGAAACGCTGACTAGCGGGAACACAGATACGCAGTATTTT. The chain joins TRBV2 to TRBJ2-3; TRBD2 matches 11 bases. V was pared by 2 bases and J by 2 bases, with 6 bases of the junction left unmatched. The CDR3 runs to 17 residues. Germline V gives CDR1 SNHLY, CDR2 FYNNEI.

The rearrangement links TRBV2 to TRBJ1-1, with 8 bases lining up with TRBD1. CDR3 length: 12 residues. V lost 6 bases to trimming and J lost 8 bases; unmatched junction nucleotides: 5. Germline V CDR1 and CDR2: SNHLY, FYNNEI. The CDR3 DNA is TGTGCCAGCAGCCATGACAGGGGAGAAGCTTTCTTT. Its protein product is CASSHDRGEAFF. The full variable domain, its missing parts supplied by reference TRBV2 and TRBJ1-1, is EPEVTQTPSHQVTQMGQEVILRCVPISNHLYFYWYRQILGQKVEFLVSFYNNEISEKSEIFDDQFSVERPDGSNFTLKIRSTKLEDSAMYFCASSHDRGEAFFGQGTRLTVV.

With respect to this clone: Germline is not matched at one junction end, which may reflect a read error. The CDR3 nucleotides are TGTGCTAGCAGCTTATCGACAGGGGGCCCAGAGACCCAGTACTTC. Its translation is CASSLSTGGPETQYF. This chain joins TRBV7-7 and TRBJ2-5; 10 positions match TRBD1. This CDR3 contains 15 residues. In germline, CDR1 is SSHAT, CDR2 FNYEAQ (reference sequence).

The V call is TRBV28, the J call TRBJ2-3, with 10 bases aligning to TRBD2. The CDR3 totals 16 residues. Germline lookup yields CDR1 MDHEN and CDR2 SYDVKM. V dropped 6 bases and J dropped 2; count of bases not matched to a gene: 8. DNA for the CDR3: TGTGCCAGCAGACCGAGCGGGAGGGCCAACACAGATACGCAGTATTTT. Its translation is CASRPSGRANTDTQYF.

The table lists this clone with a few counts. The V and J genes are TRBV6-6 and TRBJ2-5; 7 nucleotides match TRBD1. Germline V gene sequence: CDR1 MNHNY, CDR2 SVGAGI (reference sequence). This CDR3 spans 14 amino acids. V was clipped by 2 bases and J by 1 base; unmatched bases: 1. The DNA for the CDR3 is TGTGCCAGCAGTTACGACAGGGTCCAAGAGACCCAGTACTTC. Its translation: CASSYDRVQETQYF.

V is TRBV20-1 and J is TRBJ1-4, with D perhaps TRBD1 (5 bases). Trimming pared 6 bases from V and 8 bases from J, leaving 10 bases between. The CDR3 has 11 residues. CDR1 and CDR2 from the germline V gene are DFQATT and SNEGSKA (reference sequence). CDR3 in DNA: TGCAGTGCCAGGGTGGGGGAAAAACTGTTTTTT. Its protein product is CSARVGEKLFF.

Written as DNA, the CDR3 is TGTGCCAGCAGCCCTTCTCGACTAGCGGGAGGTTTCGGGGAGCTGTTTTTT. It yields the protein CASSPSRLAGGFGELFF. V is TRBV5-4 and J is TRBJ2-2; 13 bases map to TRBD2. The CDR3 runs 17 residues. Per germline, CDR1 SGHNT and CDR2 YYREEE (reference sequence). V shed 4 bases and J 7 bases; nucleotides not matched to a gene: 10.

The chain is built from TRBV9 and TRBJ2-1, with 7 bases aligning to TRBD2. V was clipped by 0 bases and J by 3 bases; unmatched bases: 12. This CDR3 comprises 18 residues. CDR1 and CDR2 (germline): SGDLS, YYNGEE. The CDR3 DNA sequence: TGTGCCAGCAGCGTAGCCAGCGGGGACGGATTAGGCTACAATGAGCAGTTCTTC. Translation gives CASSVASGDGLGYNEQFF.

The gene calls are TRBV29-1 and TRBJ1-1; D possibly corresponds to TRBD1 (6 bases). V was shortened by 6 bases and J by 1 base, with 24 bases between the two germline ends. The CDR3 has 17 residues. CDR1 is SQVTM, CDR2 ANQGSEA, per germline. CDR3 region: CSVSSPLRMDRNTEAFF. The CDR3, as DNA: TGCAGCGTCTCCAGCCCACTTAGAATGGACAGGAACACTGAAGCTTTCTTT. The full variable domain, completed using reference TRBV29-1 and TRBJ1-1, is SAVISQKPSRDICQRGTSLTIQCQVDSQVTMMFWYRQQPGQSLTLIATANQGSEATYESGFVIDKFPISRPNLTFSTLTVSNMSPEDSSIYLCSVSSPLRMDRNTEAFFGQGTRLTVV.

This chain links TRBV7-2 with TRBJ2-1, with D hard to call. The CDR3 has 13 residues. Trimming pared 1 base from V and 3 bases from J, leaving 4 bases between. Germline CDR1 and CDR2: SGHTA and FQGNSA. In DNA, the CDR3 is TGTGCCAGCAGCTTAGTTCTCTACAATGAGCAGTTCTTC. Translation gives CASSLVLYNEQFF.

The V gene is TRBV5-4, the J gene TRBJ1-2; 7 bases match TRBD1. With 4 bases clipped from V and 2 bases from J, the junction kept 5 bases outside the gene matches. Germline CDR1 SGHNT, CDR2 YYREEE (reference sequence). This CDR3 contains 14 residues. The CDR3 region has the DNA TGTGCCAGCAGCGCCTTACAGGGGAACTATGGCTACACCTTC. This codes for CASSALQGNYGYTF.

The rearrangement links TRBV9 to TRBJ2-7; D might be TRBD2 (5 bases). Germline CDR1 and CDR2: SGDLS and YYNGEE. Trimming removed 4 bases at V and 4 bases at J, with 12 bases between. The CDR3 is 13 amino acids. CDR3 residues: CASSPRTSYEQYF. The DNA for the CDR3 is TGTGCCAGCAGCCCCCGGACTTCATACGAGCAGTACTTC.

The CDR3 protein is CASSFSGSSTDTQYF. Written as DNA, the CDR3 is TGTGCCAGCAGCTTTAGCGGGAGTAGCACAGATACGCAGTATTTT. V gene TRBV11-3 combines with J gene TRBJ2-3; 9 positions match TRBD2. Germline lookup yields CDR1 SGHNT and CDR2 YENEEA. V was clipped by 3 bases and J by 0 bases; unmatched bases: 1. The CDR3 loop spans 15 amino acids.

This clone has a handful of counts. CDR3 sequence reads: CASSEAEGTNEKLFF. The CDR3 DNA is TGTGCCAGCAGTGAAGCTGAGGGAACTAATGAAAAACTGTTTTTT. The chain links TRBV6-1 to TRBJ1-4; D gene ambiguous. V dropped 0 bases and J dropped 1 base, with 6 bases sitting between them. This CDR3 has 15 residues. Germline assignment: CDR1 MNHNS and CDR2 SASEGT.

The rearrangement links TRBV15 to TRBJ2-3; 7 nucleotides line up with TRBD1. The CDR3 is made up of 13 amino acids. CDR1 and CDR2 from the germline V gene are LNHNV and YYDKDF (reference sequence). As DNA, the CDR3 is TGTGCTACTAGACAGGGAAGCACAGATACGCAGTATTTT. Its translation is CATRQGSTDTQYF.

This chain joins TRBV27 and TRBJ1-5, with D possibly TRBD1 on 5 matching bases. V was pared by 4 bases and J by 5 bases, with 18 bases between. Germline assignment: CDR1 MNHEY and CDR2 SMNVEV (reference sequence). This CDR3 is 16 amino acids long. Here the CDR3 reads CASSSLEPGGYQPQHF. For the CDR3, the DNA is TGTGCCAGCAGTTCCCTCGAACCCGGGGGATATCAGCCCCAGCATTTT.

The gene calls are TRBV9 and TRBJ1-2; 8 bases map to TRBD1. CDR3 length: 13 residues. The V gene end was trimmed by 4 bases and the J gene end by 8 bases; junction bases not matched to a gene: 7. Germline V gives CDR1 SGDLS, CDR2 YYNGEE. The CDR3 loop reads CASSISGGQGYTF. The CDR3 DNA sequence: TGTGCCAGCAGCATCTCAGGGGGCCAGGGCTACACCTTC.

The CDR3 DNA reads TGTGCCAGCAGCTTATTCCGAGAGACCCAGTACTTC. Protein: CASSLFRETQYF. This chain connects TRBV7-2 to TRBJ2-5; the D is unclear. CDR3 length: 12 amino acids. Trimming left V 2 bases short and J 4 bases short, with 5 bases between. Per germline, CDR1 SGHTA and CDR2 FQGNSA. Supplemented by reference TRBV7-2 and TRBJ2-5, the full variable domain reads GAGVSQSPSNKVTEKGKDVELRCDPISGHTALYWYRQSLGQGLEFLIYFQGNSAPDKSGLPSDRFSAERTGGSVSTLTIQRTQQEDSAVYLCASSLFRETQYFGPGTRLLVL.

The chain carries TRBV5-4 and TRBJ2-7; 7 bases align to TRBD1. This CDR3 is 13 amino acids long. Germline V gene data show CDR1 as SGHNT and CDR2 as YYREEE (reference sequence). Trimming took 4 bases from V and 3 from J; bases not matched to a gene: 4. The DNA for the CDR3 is TGTGCCAGCAGCCTGGGACAGCACTACGAGCAGTACTTC. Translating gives CASSLGQHYEQYF.

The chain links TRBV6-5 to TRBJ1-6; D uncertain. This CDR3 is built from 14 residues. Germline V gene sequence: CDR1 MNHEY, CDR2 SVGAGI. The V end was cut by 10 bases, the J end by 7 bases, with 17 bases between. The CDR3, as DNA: TGTGCCACCCGAGGAGGACGCTGGAATTCACCCCTCCACTTT. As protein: CATRGGRWNSPLHF.

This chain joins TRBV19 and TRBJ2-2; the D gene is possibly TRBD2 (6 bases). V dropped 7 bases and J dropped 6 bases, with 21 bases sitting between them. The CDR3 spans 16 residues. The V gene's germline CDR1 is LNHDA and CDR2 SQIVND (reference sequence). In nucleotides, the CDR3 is TGTGCCAGTACCCTAACTTCGGGGCGGAGGGCCGGGGAGCTGTTTTTT. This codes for CASTLTSGRRAGELFF.

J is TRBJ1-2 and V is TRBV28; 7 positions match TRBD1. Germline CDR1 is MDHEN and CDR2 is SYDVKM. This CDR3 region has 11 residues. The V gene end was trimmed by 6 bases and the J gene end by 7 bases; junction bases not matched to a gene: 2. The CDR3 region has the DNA TGTGCCAGCAGGTACAGGGGTGGCTACACCTTC. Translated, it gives CASRYRGGYTF.

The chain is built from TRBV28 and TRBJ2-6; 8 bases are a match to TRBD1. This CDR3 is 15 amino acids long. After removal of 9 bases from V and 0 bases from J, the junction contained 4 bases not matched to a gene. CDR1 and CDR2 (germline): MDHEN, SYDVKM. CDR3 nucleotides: TGTGCCAGTGGACAGGGAGGCTCTGGGGCCAACGTCCTGACTTTC. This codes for CASGQGGSGANVLTF. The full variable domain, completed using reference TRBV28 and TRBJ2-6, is DVKVTQSSRYLVKRTGEKVFLECVQDMDHENMFWYRQDPGLGLRLIYFSYDVKMKEKGDIPEGYSVSREKKERFSLILESASTNQTSMYLCASGQGGSGANVLTFGAGSRLTVL.

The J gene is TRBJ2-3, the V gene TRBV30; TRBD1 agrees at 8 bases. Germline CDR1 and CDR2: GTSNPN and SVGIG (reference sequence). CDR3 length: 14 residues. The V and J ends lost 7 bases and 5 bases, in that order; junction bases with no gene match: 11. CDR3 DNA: TGTGCCTCAAGGCCCCCAGGGGGCATAGATACGCAGTATTTT. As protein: CASRPPGGIDTQYF.

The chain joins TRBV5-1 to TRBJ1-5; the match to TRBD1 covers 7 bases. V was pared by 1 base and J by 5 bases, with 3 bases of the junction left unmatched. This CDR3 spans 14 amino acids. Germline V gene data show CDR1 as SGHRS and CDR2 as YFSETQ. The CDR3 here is CASSLHQGDQPQHF. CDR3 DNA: TGCGCCAGCAGCTTGCACCAGGGGGATCAGCCCCAGCATTTT.